This T cell receptor beta chain came from a study of T cell repertoires in cytomegalovirus infection. Overall study context: Used in the study were CMV epitopes, some recently identified and HLA-C-restricted, others well-studied and HLA-B-restricted. CMV infection plus the matching HLA type was flagged by public TCR beta signatures. Study results and caveats: Adding up the frequency of public TCR beta families identified people who carried CMV plus the relevant HLA. Ex vivo, HLA-C-restricted CMV-specific TCR beta clonotypes prevailed over the rest of the response.

This CDR3 comprises 14 residues. The ends lost 1 base at V and 3 bases at J; junction bases unmatched: 3. CDR1 is SGHRS and CDR2 is YFSETQ in the germline V gene. Worth noting for this clonotype: Its specificity is unknown.

From the reads, TCRdb called clonotypes with MiXCR, one entry per CDR3 protein. Of tens of thousands of distinct CDR3 sequences detected, about 26% appear once; the ten largest clones hold 45% to 65%. This chain connects TRBV5-1 to TRBJ2-7; 8 bases align to TRBD1. This specimen was CD8+ T cells from cultured PBMCs, taken from culture after CMV antigen stimulation. The source of this sequence is a human donor in good health (CMV status not recorded). Some clones in this sample may be carry-over from other donors' samples. The CDR3 region has the DNA TGCGCCAGCAGCTTGAGACAGGGGATCTACGAGCAGTACTTC. Translated, it gives CASSLRQGIYEQYF.